A selection of T cell receptor beta chains follows, all from one sample in a study of T-cell reconstitution after alpha-beta-depleted transplantation in children. Each CDR3 protein is one row after TCRdb ran MiXCR on the PCR reads. The repertoire holds 230,000 or so distinct CDR3 sequences, with around 12% as singletons. The sequencing used PBMCs from the stem cell graft donor, collected from the stem cell graft. Every receptor here comes from a human donor who donated a stem cell graft to a child with acute lymphoblastic leukemia. The CDR3 runs from the conserved cysteine through the conserved F or W. D genes are given only for firm matches. Not every row has a clone size; where given, it reads once, few, many or a size class.

D,size,V,J,DNA,CDR3
-,many,TRBV7-2,TRBJ1-4,TGTGCCAGCAGCTTAGTAGGGAGCGGGGCAGGAGAAAAACTGTTTTTT,CASSLVGSGAGEKLFF
-,many,TRBV6-1,TRBJ2-3,TGTGCCAGCAGGCTTACCAACCGGGGGACAGATACGCAGTATTTT,CASRLTNRGTDTQYF
-,many,TRBV9,TRBJ1-1,TGTGCCAGCAGCGCAGGGGCCGGAACCAACACTGAAGCTTTCTTT,CASSAGAGTNTEAFF
-,many,TRBV29-1,TRBJ2-3,TGCAGCTCCCCCGAACAGGGTCCGGGGCCAGATACGCAGTATTTT,CSSPEQGPGPDTQYF
-,many,TRBV24-1,TRBJ2-1,TGTGCCACCAGTGATTTTAGTTCTTGGCGGAACTCCTACAATGAGCAGTTCTTC,CATSDFSSWRNSYNEQFF
TRBD2,many,TRBV10-3,TRBJ2-1,TGTGCCATCAGGGGACTAGCGGGGGGTGAGCAGTTCTTC,CAIRGLAGGEQFF
-,-,TRBV15,TRBJ2-2,TGTGCCACCAGCCGAACCGGGGAGCTGTTTTTT,CATSRTGELFF
-,many,TRBV28,TRBJ1-5,TGTGCCAGCAGTTTTAGGGTGGGGGTCTTCAATCAGCCCCAGCATTTT,CASSFRVGVFNQPQHF
-,many,TRBV20-1,TRBJ2-7,TGCAGTGGAAAACAGGGCTACTCCTACGAGCAGTACTTC,CSGKQGYSYEQYF
-,many,TRBV20-1,TRBJ2-5,TGCAGTGCTAGTATCCTGGGCCAAGAGACCCAGTACTTC,CSASILGQETQYF
TRBD1,many,TRBV18,TRBJ2-4,TGTGCCAGCTCACCGTACAGGGGAGCCAAAAACATTCAGTACTTC,CASSPYRGAKNIQYF
-,many,TRBV20-1,TRBJ1-5,TGCAGTGCTAGCACAGGACGGTGGCTCAATCAGCCCCAGCATTTT,CSASTGRWLNQPQHF
TRBD2,many,TRBV2,TRBJ2-5,TGTGCCAGCAGGGGAACATCCCGGGACTACTCCCCGCGGACCCAGTACTTC,CASRGTSRDYSPRTQYF
-,many,TRBV10-3,TRBJ1-1,TGTGCCACATGGGAGCAGGGGAGGGTAGCTTTCTTT,CATWEQGRVAFF
-,-,TRBV2,TRBJ2-1,TGTGCCTGCTTATCCCGGGGGAGCTACAATGAGCAGTTCTTC,CACLSRGSYNEQFF
-,many,TRBV6-5,TRBJ1-2,TGTGCCAGCAGTTACCCCGATAACTATGGCTACACCTTC,CASSYPDNYGYTF
TRBD2,many,TRBV18,TRBJ2-7,TGTGCCAGCTCACCTTTCATCGGGGGGGGATCCTACGAGCAGTACTTC,CASSPFIGGGSYEQYF
-,many,TRBV5-1,TRBJ2-7,TGCGCCAGCAGCTTGGCAGGGAGGGAGCAGTACTTC,CASSLAGREQYF
-,many,TRBV20-1,TRBJ2-7,TGCAGTGCTAGCGATAGGAGTGTAGAGCAGTACTTC,CSASDRSVEQYF
-,few,TRBV5-1,TRBJ2-2,TGCGCCAGCAGTTGGGCTGGGGAGCTGTTTTTT,CASSWAGELFF
-,many,TRBV24-1,TRBJ2-2,TGTGCCACCAGTGTGCAGCGGGCGAACACCGGGGAGCTGTTTTTT,CATSVQRANTGELFF
TRBD1,-,TRBV7-2,TRBJ1-2,TGTGCCAGCATTAACCCCGGGACAGTCTATGGCTACACCTTC,CASINPGTVYGYTF
-,many,TRBV28,TRBJ1-6,TGTGCCAGCAGTTCCGGTTATTCACCCCTCCACTTT,CASSSGYSPLHF
TRBD1,many,TRBV20-1,TRBJ2-1,TGCAGTGCTACCTTTCCCGGGACAGGGTCCTGGAGTGAGCAGTTCTTC,CSATFPGTGSWSEQFF
TRBD1,many,TRBV5-1,TRBJ1-4,TGCGCCAGCAGCTCGGGACAGGACACAACTAATGAAAAACTGTTTTTT,CASSSGQDTTNEKLFF
-,many,TRBV29-1,TRBJ2-7,TGCAGCGTTGATGGGGTGGGCAGTTCCTACGAGCAGTACTTC,CSVDGVGSSYEQYF
-,few,TRBV4-3,TRBJ1-2,TGCGCCAGCAGCCAAGACATCTCACCTAACTATGGCTACACCTTC,CASSQDISPNYGYTF
-,many,TRBV24-1,TRBJ2-3,TGTGCCACCAGTGATTTGTCGGAGGGGAGGAATACGCAGTATTTT,CATSDLSEGRNTQYF
-,many,TRBV11-3,TRBJ2-2,TGTGCCAGCAGCTTAGGCGGGGAAAAGGGGGAGCTGTTTTTT,CASSLGGEKGELFF
-,many,TRBV20-1,TRBJ1-1,TGCAGTGCTCTCTTACCCGGCAGGAACACTGAAGCTTTCTTT,CSALLPGRNTEAFF
-,many,TRBV24-1,TRBJ2-1,TGTGCCACCAGTGATTCCCTACAGGGCTTCTCCTACAATGAGCAGTTCTTC,CATSDSLQGFSYNEQFF
-,many,TRBV6-4,TRBJ1-6,TGTGCCAGCAGGCTAAGGAGCTCCTATAATTCACCCCTCCACTTT,CASRLRSSYNSPLHF
-,-,TRBV5-4,TRBJ2-5,TGTGCCAGCAGCTTGGGAAAGACTAGACTCCAAGAGACCCAGTACTTC,CASSLGKTRLQETQYF
-,-,TRBV20-1,TRBJ2-7,TGCAGTGTTGGGCAGGCCTACGAGCAGTACTTC,CSVGQAYEQYF
-,many,TRBV7-3,TRBJ1-1,TGTGCCAGCAGCTTAATTGGTCGGTCGAACACTGAAGCTTTCTTT,CASSLIGRSNTEAFF
TRBD2,-,TRBV12-3/TRBV12-4,TRBJ2-1,TGTGCCAGCAGTCCGCGGGGGGGGGTTAACAATGAGCAGTTCTTC,CASSPRGGVNNEQFF
-,many,TRBV12-5,TRBJ1-5,TGTGCTAGTGCTCAGGGTAATCAGCCCCAGCATTTT,CASAQGNQPQHF
-,many,TRBV11-2,TRBJ1-4,TGTGCCAGCAGCTTAGAAGGTTGGCCAGCCCCAACTAATGAAAAACTGTTTTTT,CASSLEGWPAPTNEKLFF
TRBD1,many,TRBV5-1,TRBJ2-1,TGCGCCAGCAGCTCTCTTACAGGGGCCGATGAGCAGTTCTTC,CASSSLTGADEQFF
-,many,TRBV28,TRBJ2-6,TGTGCCAGCAGTTTATGGGGACGGATAAACTCTGGGGCCAACGTCCTGACTTTC,CASSLWGRINSGANVLTF
-,many,TRBV6-2/TRBV6-3,TRBJ2-1,TGTGCCAGCAGCTATGGGAATGAGCAGTTCTTC,CASSYGNEQFF
-,-,TRBV14,TRBJ1-2,TGTGCCAGCAGCCGAGGGGGGTACTATGGCTACACCTTC,CASSRGGYYGYTF
TRBD2,few,TRBV10-3,TRBJ2-3,TGTGCCATCACGCGGAGCGGGGGGGGTGCAGATACGCAGTATTTT,CAITRSGGGADTQYF
-,many,TRBV6-5,TRBJ2-2,TGTGCCAGCAGATATACAGTAAAAGCGAACACCGGGGAGCTGTTTTTT,CASRYTVKANTGELFF
-,many,TRBV5-4,TRBJ2-2,TGTGCCAGCAGCCAAAAGGAGAGGAACACCGGGGAGCTGTTTTTT,CASSQKERNTGELFF
-,many,TRBV27,TRBJ2-7,TGTGCCAGCAGTCCGGACTTTTCGAGCTCCTACGAGCAGTACTTC,CASSPDFSSSYEQYF
-,many,TRBV12-3/TRBV12-4,TRBJ1-2,TGTGCCAGCAGTAAACAGGCGACGAATAACTATGGCTACACCTTC,CASSKQATNNYGYTF
TRBD1,many,TRBV5-1,TRBJ1-1,TGCGCCAGCAGGGGACAGGGGGGCCCTGAAGCTTTCTTT,CASRGQGGPEAFF
-,few,TRBV7-9,TRBJ1-4,TGTGCCAGCAGCGTCGATGAAAAACTGTTTTTT,CASSVDEKLFF
TRBD2,many,TRBV6-2/TRBV6-3,TRBJ2-3,TGTGCCAGCAGGCGGGGGGCCCGCACAGATACGCAGTATTTT,CASRRGARTDTQYF
-,many,TRBV15,TRBJ2-3,TGTGCCACCAGCAGAGATCCCCCAGATACGCAGTATTTT,CATSRDPPDTQYF
-,many,TRBV27,TRBJ2-7,TGTGCCAGCAGTTTAGGGACGCCTCCCTACGAGCAGTACTTC,CASSLGTPPYEQYF